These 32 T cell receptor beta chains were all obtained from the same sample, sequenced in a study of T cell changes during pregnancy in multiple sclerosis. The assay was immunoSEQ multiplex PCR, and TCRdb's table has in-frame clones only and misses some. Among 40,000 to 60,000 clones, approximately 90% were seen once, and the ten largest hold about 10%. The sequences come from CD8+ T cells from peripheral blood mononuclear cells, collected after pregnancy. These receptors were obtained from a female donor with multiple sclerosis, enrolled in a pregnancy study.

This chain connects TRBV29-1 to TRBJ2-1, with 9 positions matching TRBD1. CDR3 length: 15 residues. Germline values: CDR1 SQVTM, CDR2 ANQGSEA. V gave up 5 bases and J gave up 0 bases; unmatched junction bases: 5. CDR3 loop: CSVRLTGGSYNEQFF. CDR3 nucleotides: TGCAGCGTTAGATTGACAGGGGGCTCCTACAATGAGCAGTTCTTC.

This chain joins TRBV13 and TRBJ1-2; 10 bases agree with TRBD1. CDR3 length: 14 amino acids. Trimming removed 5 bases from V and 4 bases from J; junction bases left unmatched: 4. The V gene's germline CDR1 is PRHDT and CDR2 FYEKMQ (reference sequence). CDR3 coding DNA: TGTGCCAGCAGCGCGGGACAGGGGTCCTATGGCTACACCTTC. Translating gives CASSAGQGSYGYTF.

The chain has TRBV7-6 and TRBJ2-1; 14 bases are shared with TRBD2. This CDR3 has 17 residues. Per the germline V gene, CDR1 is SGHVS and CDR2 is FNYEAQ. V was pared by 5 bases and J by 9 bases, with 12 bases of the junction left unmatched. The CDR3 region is CASSKTSGGAGGGEQFF. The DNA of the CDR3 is TGTGCCAGCAGCAAGACTAGCGGGGGGGCCGGGGGTGGTGAGCAGTTCTTC.

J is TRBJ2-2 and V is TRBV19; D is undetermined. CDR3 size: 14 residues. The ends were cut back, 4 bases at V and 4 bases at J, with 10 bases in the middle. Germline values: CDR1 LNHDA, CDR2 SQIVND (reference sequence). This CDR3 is CASSTLIATGELFF. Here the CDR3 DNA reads TGTGCCAGTAGTACCCTAATCGCCACCGGGGAGCTGTTTTTT.

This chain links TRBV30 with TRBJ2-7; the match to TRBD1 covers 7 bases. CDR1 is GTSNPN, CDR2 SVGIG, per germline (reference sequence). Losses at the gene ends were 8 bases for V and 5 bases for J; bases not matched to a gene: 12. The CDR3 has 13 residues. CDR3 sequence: CAGVDRELDEQYF. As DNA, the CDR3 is TGTGCCGGAGTTGACAGGGAACTAGACGAGCAGTACTTC. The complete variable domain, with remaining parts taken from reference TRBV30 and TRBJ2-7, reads SQTIHQWPATLVQPVGSPLSLECTVEGTSNPNLYWYRQAAGRGLQLLFYSVGIGQISSEVPQNLSASRPQDRQFILSSKKLLLSDSGFYLCAGVDRELDEQYFGPGTRLTVT.

The CDR3 nucleotides read TGTGCCAGCAGCCAAGCGGACTCCGTGGGGCAGTACTTC. Protein product: CASSQADSVGQYF. The chain links TRBV14 to TRBJ2-7, with D possibly matching TRBD2 (5 bases). The CDR3 totals 13 residues. The germline V gene has CDR1 SGHDN and CDR2 FVKESK. V was cut by 1 base and J by 9 bases, with 13 bases left in between.

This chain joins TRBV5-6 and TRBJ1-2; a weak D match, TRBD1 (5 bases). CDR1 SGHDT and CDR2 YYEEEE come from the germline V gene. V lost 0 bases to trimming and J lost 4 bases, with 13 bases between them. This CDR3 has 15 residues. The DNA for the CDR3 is TGTGCCAGCAGCTTGGGCGGAGGGGCCGCCTATGGCTACACCTTC. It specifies CASSLGGGAAYGYTF. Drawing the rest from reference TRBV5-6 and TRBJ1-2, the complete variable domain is DAGVTQSPTHLIKTRGQQVTLRCSPKSGHDTVSWYQQALGQGPQFIFQYYEEEERQRGNFPDRFSGHQFPNYSSELNVNALLLGDSALYLCASSLGGGAAYGYTFGSGTRLTVV.

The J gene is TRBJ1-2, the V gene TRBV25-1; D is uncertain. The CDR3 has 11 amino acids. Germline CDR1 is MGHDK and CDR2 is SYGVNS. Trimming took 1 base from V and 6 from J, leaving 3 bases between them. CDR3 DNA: TGTGCCAGCAGTGAATCTGATGGCTACACCTTC. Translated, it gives CASSESDGYTF.

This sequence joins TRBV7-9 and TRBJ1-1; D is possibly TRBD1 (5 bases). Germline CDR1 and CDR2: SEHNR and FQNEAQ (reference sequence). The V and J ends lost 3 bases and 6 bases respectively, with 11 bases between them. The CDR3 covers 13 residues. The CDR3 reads CASSLGGASEAFF. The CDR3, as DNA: TGTGCCAGCAGCTTGGGGGGTGCCTCTGAAGCTTTCTTT.

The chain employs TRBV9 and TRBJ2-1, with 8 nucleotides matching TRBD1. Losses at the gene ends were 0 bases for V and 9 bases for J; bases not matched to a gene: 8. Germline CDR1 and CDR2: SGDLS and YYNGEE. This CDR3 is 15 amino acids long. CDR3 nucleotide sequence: TGTGCCAGCAGCGTAGGCCAGGGGGCGTTAGGTGAGCAGTTCTTC. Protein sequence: CASSVGQGALGEQFF.

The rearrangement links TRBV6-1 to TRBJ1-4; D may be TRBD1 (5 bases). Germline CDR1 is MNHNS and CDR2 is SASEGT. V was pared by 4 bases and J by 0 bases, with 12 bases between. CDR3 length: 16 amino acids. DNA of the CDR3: TGTGCCAGCAGTGGCGGGGCGGCGGCAACTAATGAAAAACTGTTTTTT. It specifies CASSGGAAATNEKLFF.

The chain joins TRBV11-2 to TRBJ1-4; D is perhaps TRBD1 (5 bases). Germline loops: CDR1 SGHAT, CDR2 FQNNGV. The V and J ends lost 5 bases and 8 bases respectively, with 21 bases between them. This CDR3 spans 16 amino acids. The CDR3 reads CASSIDGTLVEEKLFF. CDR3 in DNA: TGTGCCAGCAGCATCGATGGGACTTTGGTTGAGGAAAAACTGTTTTTT.

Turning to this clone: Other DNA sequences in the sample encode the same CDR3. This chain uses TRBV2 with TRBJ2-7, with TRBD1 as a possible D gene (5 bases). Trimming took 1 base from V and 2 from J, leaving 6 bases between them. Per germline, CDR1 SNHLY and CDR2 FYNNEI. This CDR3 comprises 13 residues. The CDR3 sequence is CASSEGGTYEQYF. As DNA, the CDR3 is TGTGCCAGCAGTGAAGGGGGCACCTACGAGCAGTACTTC.

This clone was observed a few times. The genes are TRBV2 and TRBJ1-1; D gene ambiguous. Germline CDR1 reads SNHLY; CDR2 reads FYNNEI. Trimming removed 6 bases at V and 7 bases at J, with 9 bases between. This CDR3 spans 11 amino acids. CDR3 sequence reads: CASRALGEAFF. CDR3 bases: TGTGCCAGCAGAGCGCTCGGTGAAGCTTTCTTT.

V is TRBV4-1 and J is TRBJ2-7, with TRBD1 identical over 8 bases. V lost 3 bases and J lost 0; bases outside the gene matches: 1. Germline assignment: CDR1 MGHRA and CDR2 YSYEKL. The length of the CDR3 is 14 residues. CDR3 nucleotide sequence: TGCGCCAGCAGCCACAGGGGGCCCTCCTACGAGCAGTACTTC. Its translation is CASSHRGPSYEQYF.

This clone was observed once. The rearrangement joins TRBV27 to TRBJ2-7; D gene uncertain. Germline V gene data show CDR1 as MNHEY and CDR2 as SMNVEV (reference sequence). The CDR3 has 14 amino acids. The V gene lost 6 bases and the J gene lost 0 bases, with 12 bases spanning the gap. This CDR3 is CASSLGSASYEQYF. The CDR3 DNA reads TGTGCCAGCAGCCTCGGGTCAGCCTCCTACGAGCAGTACTTC.

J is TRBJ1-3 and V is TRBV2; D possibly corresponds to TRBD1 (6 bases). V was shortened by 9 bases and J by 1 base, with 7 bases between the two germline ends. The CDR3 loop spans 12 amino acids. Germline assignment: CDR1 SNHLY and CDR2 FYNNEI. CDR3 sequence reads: CASTGSGNTIYF. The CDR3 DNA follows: TGTGCCAGTACAGGGTCTGGAAACACCATATATTTT.

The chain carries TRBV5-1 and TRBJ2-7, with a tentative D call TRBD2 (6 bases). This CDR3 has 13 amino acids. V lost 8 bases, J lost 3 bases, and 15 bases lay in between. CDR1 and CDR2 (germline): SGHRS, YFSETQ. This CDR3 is CARGSKGLYEQYF. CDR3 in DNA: TGCGCCAGGGGATCTAAGGGACTCTACGAGCAGTACTTC. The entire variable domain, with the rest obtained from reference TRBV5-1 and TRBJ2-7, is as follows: KAGVTQTPRYLIKTRGQQVTLSCSPISGHRSVSWYQQTPGQGLQFLFEYFSETQRNKGNFPGRFSGRQFSNSRSEMNVSTLELGDSALYLCARGSKGLYEQYFGPGTRLTVT.

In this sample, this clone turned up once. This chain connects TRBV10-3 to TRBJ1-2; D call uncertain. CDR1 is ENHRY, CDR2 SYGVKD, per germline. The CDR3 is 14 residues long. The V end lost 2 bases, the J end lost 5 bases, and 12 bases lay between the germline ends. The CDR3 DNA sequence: TGTGCCATCAGTGAGCTTTCTTCGGTTTATGGCTACACCTTC. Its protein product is CAISELSSVYGYTF.

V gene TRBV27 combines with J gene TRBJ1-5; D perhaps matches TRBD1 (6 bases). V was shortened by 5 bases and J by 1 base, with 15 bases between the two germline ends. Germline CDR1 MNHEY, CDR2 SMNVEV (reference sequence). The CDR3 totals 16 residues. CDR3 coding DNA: TGTGCCAGCAGTCCAAGTGCAGGGGAGAGCAATCAGCCCCAGCATTTT. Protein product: CASSPSAGESNQPQHF.

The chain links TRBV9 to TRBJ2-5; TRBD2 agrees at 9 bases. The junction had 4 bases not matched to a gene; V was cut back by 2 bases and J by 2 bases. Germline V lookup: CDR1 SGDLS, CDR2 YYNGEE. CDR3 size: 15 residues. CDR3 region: CASSVSSGDQETQYF. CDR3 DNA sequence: TGTGCCAGCAGCGTCTCTAGCGGGGATCAAGAGACCCAGTACTTC. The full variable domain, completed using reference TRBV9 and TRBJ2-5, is DSGVTQTPKHLITATGQRVTLRCSPRSGDLSVYWYQQSLDQGLQFLIQYYNGEERAKGNILERFSAQQFPDLHSELNLSSLELGDSALYFCASSVSSGDQETQYFGPGTRLLVL.

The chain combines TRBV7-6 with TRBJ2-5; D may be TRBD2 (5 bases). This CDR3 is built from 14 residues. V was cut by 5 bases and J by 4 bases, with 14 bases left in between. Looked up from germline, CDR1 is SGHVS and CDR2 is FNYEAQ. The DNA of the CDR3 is TGTGCCAGCAGCCTGTCGTGGAGCGGAGAGACCCAGTACTTC. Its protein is CASSLSWSGETQYF.

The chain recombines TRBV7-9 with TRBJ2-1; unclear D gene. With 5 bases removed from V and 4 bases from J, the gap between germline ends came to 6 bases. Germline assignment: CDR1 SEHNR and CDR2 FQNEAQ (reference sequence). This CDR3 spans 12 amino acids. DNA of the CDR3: TGTGCCAGCAGCACCCAGTACAATGAGCAGTTCTTC. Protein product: CASSTQYNEQFF.

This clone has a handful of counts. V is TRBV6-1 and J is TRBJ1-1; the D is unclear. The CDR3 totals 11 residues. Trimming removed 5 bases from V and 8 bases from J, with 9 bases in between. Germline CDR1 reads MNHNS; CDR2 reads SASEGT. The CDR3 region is CASSPWPEAFF. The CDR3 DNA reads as TGTGCCAGCAGTCCATGGCCGGAAGCTTTCTTT.

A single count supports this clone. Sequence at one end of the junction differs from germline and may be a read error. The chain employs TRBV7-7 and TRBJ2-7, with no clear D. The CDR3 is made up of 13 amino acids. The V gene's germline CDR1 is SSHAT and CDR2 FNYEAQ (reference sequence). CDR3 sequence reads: CASSPALADEQYF. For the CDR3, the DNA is TGTGCTAGCAGCCCAGCCCTCGCGGACGAGCAGTACTTC.

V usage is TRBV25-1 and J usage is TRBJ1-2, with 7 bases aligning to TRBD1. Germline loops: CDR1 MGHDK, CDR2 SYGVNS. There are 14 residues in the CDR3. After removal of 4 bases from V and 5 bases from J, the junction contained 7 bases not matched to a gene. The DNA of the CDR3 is TGTGCCAGCAGTGCATCAGACAGGGTGTATGGCTACACCTTC. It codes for CASSASDRVYGYTF.

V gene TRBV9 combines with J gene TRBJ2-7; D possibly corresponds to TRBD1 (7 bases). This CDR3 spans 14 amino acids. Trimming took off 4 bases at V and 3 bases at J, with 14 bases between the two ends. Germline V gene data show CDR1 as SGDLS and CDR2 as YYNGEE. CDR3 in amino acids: CASSSEGALYEQYF. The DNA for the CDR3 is TGTGCCAGCAGCTCGGAGGGGGCACTCTACGAGCAGTACTTC. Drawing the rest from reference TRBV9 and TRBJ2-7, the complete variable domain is DSGVTQTPKHLITATGQRVTLRCSPRSGDLSVYWYQQSLDQGLQFLIQYYNGEERAKGNILERFSAQQFPDLHSELNLSSLELGDSALYFCASSSEGALYEQYFGPGTRLTVT.

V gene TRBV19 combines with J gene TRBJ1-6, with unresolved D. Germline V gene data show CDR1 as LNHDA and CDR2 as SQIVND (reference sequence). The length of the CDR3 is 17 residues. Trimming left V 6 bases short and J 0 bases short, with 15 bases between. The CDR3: CASSRTPPSSYNSPLHF. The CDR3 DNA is TGTGCCAGTAGCCGGACTCCTCCGAGCTCCTATAATTCACCCCTCCACTTT.

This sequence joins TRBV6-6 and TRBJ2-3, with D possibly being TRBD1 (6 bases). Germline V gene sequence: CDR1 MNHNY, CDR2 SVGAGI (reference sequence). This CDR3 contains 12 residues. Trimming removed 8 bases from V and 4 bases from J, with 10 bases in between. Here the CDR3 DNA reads TGTGCCAGCTCCCAGGGGCCAGATACGCAGTATTTT. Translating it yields CASSQGPDTQYF.

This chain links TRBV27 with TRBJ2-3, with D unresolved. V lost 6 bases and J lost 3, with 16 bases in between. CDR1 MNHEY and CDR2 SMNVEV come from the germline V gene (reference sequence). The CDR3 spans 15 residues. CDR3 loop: CASSPQAPWTDTQYF. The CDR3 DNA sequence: TGTGCCAGCAGCCCCCAGGCCCCTTGGACAGATACGCAGTATTTT.

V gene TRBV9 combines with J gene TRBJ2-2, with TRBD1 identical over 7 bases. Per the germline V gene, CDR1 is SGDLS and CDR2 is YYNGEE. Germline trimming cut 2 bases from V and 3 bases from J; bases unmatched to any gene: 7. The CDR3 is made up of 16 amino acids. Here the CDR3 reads CASSVRRQGDTGELFF. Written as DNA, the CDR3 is TGTGCCAGCAGCGTCAGACGACAGGGTGACACCGGGGAGCTGTTTTTT.

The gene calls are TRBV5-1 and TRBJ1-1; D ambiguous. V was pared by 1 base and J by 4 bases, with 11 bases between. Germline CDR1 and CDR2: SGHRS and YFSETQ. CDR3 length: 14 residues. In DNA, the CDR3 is TGCGCCAGCAGCTTGTCAGGCCCTCCCACTGAAGCTTTCTTT. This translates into CASSLSGPPTEAFF.